This TCR beta chain came from a study of PD-1 blockade in classical Hodgkin lymphoma. Documented time point: cycle 4 day 1 (C4D1), after 6 weeks of nivolumab. Brentuximab vedotin exposure varied among the patients, all of whom had relapsed after autologous stem cell transplantation. Clones were sequenced by immunoSEQ multiplex PCR, and TCRdb holds only the in-frame ones, with some missing. The sample shows approximately 41,000 clones, roughly two thirds of them seen only once. V was shortened by 0 bases and J by 10 bases, with 12 bases between the two germline ends. Germline V gene lookup returns CDR1 SGHTA and CDR2 FQGNSA. This CDR3 contains 14 residues. This clone was counted only a few times.

The chain is built from TRBV7-2 and TRBJ1-4, with unresolved D. The starting material was peripheral blood mononuclear cells (PBMCs), obtained before the fourth cycle of nivolumab. The source is a human donor with classical Hodgkin lymphoma. CDR3 in amino acids: CASSLALRAPKLFF. CDR3 in DNA: TGTGCCAGCAGCTTAGCGCTTCGGGCTCCAAAACTGTTTTTT.